The present entry profiles one TCR beta chain with its context. Its antigen is not identified. Sequencing was performed with immunoSEQ multiplex PCR; in TCRdb, only in-frame clones are kept and a portion is missing. This table has around 63,000 clones, approximately 83% appearing once. The V end was cut by 6 bases, the J end by 0 bases, with 9 bases between. The CDR3 loop spans 14 amino acids. The V gene's germline CDR1 is MNHNY and CDR2 SVGAGI (reference sequence). This record comes from a study of T cell responses to AZD1222 COVID-19 vaccine. Study-wide results and caveats: Among spike-specific TCRs, nearly half reportedly target unmutated variant regions.

This sample comprised peripheral blood, obtained on day 0 of AZD1222 vaccination. The V call is TRBV6-6, the J call TRBJ2-1; D is possibly TRBD1 (6 bases). The clonotype originates from an adult in good health. The DNA of the CDR3 is TGTGCCAGCAGGTTAGGGGGCTCCTACAATGAGCAGTTCTTC. Its translation: CASRLGGSYNEQFF.